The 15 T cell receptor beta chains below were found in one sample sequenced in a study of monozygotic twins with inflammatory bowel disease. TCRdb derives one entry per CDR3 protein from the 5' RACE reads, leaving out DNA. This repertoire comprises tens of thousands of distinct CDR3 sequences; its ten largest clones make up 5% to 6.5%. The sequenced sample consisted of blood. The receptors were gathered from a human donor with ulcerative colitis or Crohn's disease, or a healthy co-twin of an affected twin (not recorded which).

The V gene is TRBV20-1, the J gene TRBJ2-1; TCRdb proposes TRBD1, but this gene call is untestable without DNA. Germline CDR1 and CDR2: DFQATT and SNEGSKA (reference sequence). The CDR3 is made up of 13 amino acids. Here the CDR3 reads CSASTGVYNEQFF.

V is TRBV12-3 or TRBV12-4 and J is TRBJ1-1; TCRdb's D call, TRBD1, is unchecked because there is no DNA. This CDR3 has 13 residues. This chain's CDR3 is CASSLTGPTEAFF.

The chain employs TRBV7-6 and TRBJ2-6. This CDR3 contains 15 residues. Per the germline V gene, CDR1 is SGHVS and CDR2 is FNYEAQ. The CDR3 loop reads CASSQQLSGANVLTF.

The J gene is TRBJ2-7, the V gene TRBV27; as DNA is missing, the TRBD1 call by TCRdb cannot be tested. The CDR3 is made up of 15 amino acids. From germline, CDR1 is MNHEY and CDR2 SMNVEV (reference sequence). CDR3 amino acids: CASSWGGGLVYEQYF.

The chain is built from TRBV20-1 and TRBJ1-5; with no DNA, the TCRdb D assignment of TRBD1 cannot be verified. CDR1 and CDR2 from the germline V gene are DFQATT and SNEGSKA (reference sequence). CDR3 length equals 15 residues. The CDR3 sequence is CSAQGSHNSNQPQHF.

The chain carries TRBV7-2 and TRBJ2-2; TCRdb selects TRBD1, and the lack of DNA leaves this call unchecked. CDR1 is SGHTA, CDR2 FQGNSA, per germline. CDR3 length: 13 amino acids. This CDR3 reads CASRTRGAGELFF.

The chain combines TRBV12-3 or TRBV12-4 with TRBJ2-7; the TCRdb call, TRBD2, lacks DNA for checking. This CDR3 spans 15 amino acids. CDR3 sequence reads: CASSLTSGVHLEQYF.

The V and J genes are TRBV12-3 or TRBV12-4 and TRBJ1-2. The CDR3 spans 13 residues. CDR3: CASSFYLDYGYTF.

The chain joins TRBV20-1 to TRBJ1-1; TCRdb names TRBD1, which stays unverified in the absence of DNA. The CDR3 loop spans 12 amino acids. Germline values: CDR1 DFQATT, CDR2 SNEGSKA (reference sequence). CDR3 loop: CSARGTVTEAFF.

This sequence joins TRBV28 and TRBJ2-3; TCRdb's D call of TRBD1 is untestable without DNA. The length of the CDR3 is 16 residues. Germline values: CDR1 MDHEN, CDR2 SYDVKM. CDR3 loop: CASSSFSRGGPDTQYF.

The CDR3 here is CASSQEGRGLVGYTF. The chain is built from TRBV4-1 and TRBJ1-2. The CDR3 sequence is 15 residues long. The germline V gene has CDR1 MGHRA and CDR2 YSYEKL.

The CDR3 spells CASTLAGAYEQYF. The chain is built from TRBV2 and TRBJ2-7; TCRdb selects TRBD2, and the lack of DNA leaves this call unchecked. This CDR3 comprises 13 residues. CDR1 is SNHLY, CDR2 FYNNEI, per germline.

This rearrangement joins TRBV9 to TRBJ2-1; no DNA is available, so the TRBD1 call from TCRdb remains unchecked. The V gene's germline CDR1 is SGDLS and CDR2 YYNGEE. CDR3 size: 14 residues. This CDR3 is CASGAGGANNEQFF.

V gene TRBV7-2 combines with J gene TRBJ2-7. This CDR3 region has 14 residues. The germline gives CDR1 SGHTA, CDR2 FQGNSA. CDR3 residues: CASSLERATYEQYF.

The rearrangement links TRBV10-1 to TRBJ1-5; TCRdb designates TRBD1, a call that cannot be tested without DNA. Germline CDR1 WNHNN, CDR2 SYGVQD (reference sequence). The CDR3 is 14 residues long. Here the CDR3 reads CASPLKGGNQPQHF.